Below, one T cell receptor beta chain is given with its context. Antigen: not known. TCR beta libraries were made by quantitative 5'-RACE with molecular barcodes. TCRdb used MiXCR to reprocess the 5' RACE reads, holding one entry per CDR3 protein. The sample holds 200,000 or so distinct CDR3 sequences, under 15% seen once. The junction had 10 bases not matched to a gene; V was cut back by 4 bases and J by 7 bases. There are 15 residues in the CDR3. Looked up from germline, CDR1 is LGHNA and CDR2 is YNFKEQ. This sample was included in a study of CD8 T cells in ankylosing spondylitis. Study-wide results and limits: As reported, disease-linked clones showed significant enrichment in matched ankylosing spondylitis synovial fluid. Disease-linked clones displayed a CD8+ phenotype and appeared relatively rarely in peripheral blood. Within ankylosing spondylitis blood, a TCR beta motif made up of several highly homologous variants appeared to be characteristic.

The chain carries TRBV4-2 and TRBJ2-1, with 7 nucleotides matching TRBD2. Specimen: blood, either unsorted or a sorted T cell fraction (not recorded which). The clonotype was recovered from a female donor with ankylosing spondylitis or in good health (not recorded which). The CDR3 protein is CASSPSEREVNEQFF. CDR3 DNA: TGTGCCAGCAGCCCCTCGGAACGGGAGGTTAATGAGCAGTTCTTC.